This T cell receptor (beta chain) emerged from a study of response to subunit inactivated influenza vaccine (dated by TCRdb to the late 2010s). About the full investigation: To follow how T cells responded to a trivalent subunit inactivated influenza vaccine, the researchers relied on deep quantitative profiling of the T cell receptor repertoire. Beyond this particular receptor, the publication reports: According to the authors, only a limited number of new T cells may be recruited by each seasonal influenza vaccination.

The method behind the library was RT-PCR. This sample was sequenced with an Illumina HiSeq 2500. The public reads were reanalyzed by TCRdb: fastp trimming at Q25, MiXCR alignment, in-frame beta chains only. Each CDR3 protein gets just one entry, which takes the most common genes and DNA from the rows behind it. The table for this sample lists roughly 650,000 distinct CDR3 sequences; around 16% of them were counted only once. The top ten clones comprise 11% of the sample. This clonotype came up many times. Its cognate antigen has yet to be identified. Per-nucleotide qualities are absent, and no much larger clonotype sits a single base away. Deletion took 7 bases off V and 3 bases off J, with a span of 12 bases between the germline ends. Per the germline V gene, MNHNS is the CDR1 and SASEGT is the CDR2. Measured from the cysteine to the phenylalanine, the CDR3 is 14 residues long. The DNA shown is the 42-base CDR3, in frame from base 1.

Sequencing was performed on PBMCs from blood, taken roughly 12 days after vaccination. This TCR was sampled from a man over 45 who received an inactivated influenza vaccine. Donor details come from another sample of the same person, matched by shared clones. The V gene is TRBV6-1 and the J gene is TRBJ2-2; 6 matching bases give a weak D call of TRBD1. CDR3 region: CASKYRVDTGELFF. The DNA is TGTGCCAGCAAGTACAGGGTCGACACCGGGGAGCTGTTTTTT.